The 29 T cell receptor beta chains given below trace back to one sample, sequenced in a study of neurological immune-mediated disorders. TCRdb reanalysed the 5' RACE reads using MiXCR and keeps one entry per CDR3 protein. The sample holds 95,000 or so distinct CDR3 sequences, 3.5% to 4% seen once. Source material: PBMCs. These receptors originate from a woman aged 18-35 years with multiple sclerosis.

The chain employs TRBV27 and TRBJ2-7, with TRBD2 identical over 8 bases. CDR3 length equals 13 residues. CDR1 is MNHEY and CDR2 is SMNVEV in the germline V gene (reference sequence). J gave up 6 bases and V 3 bases, and 4 bases lay outside the gene matches. Here the CDR3 reads CASSFKRESEQYF. Here the CDR3 DNA reads TGTGCCAGCAGTTTTAAGCGGGAGAGCGAGCAGTACTTC.

This clonotype was found many times. The V and J genes are TRBV20-1 and TRBJ1-2; D not resolved. The CDR3 is 13 amino acids. Germline V gene lookup returns CDR1 DFQATT and CDR2 SNEGSKA (reference sequence). The ends were cut back, 1 base at V and 2 bases at J, with 8 bases in the middle. DNA of the CDR3: TGCAGTGCTAGAGCCCCAGAAAACTATGGCTACACCTTC. Its translation is CSARAPENYGYTF.

The table lists this clonotype with many counts. The J gene is TRBJ2-2, the V gene TRBV6-2 or TRBV6-3, with 8 nucleotides matching TRBD2. Germline V gene data show CDR1 as MNHEY and CDR2 as SVGEGT. The length of the CDR3 is 14 residues. Trimming at V came to 6 bases and at J to 4 bases, leaving 4 bases not matched to a gene. The CDR3 is CASRPGTSTGELFF. Written as DNA, the CDR3 is TGTGCCAGCAGACCCGGGACTAGCACCGGGGAGCTGTTTTTT.

The table lists this clonotype with many counts. The V call is TRBV5-5, the J call TRBJ2-7, with 7 bases matching TRBD1. The CDR3 spans 16 residues. Germline trimming cut 0 bases from V and 2 bases from J; bases unmatched to any gene: 8. CDR1 and CDR2 from the germline V gene are SGHKS and YYEKEE (reference sequence). CDR3 bases: TGTGCCAGCAGCTTGGGGTCCGGGACAGAAACCTACGAGCAGTACTTC. Translated: CASSLGSGTETYEQYF.

With regard to this clonotype: A much larger clone differs from this one at a single base, so this may be a read error. The CDR3 sequence: CASSEGRLAFF. The CDR3 DNA is TGTGCCAGCAGCGAAGGGCGTCTGGCTTTCTTT. The rearrangement links TRBV14 to TRBJ1-1; D gene uncertain. V lost 5 bases and J 11 bases, leaving 12 bases between the germline ends. Looked up from germline, CDR1 is SGHDN and CDR2 is FVKESK. The CDR3 is 11 amino acids.

In this sample, this clonotype turned up many times. V usage is TRBV7-2 and J usage is TRBJ2-7; no definite D call. Trimming stripped 1 base from V and 0 bases from J, with 7 bases between. The CDR3 sequence is 14 residues long. The germline V gene has CDR1 SGHTA and CDR2 FQGNSA. In DNA, the CDR3 is TGTGCCAGCAGCTTAGTTCATAGCTCCTACGAGCAGTACTTC. Translating gives CASSLVHSSYEQYF.

This clonotype was found many times. The V call is TRBV19, the J call TRBJ1-2; D is ambiguous. The CDR3 sequence is 16 residues long. Between the trimmed V and J ends, which lost 6 bases and 2 bases, there was a span of 19 bases. CDR1 and CDR2 from the germline V gene are LNHDA and SQIVND (reference sequence). CDR3 DNA: TGTGCCAGTAGACCGACCGGCATTCAGAAAAACTATGGCTACACCTTC. As protein: CASRPTGIQKNYGYTF.

This clonotype turned up a few times. A much larger clone differs from this one at a single base, so this may be a read error. The genes are TRBV9 and TRBJ1-3; the D gene is possibly TRBD1 (5 bases). The CDR3 extends over 14 amino acids. Looked up from germline, CDR1 is SGDLS and CDR2 is YYNGEE. V was cut by 3 bases and J by 10 bases, with 17 bases left in between. The chain's CDR3 is CASSAPRQGETIYF. The CDR3 nucleotides are TGTGCCAGCAGCGCGCCCCGTCAGGGTGAAACCATATATTTT.

This clonotype was recorded at least ten times. This chain connects TRBV10-3 to TRBJ2-1; 8 nucleotides line up with TRBD1. Trimming removed 1 base from V and 0 bases from J; junction bases left unmatched: 5. CDR1 ENHRY and CDR2 SYGVKD come from the germline V gene. This CDR3 has 17 amino acids. The CDR3 loop reads CAISEYPGGSSYNEQFF. CDR3 sequence (DNA): TGTGCCATCAGTGAGTACCCAGGGGGCAGCTCCTACAATGAGCAGTTCTTC.

This clonotype came up many times. The chain uses TRBV5-1 and TRBJ1-2; 7 nucleotides align to TRBD1. CDR3 size: 16 residues. J lost 3 bases, V lost 3 bases, and 11 bases had no gene match. CDR1 is SGHRS and CDR2 is YFSETQ in the germline V gene. CDR3: CASSSGQVRQDYGYTF. CDR3 sequence (DNA): TGCGCCAGCAGCTCCGGACAGGTTCGGCAAGACTATGGCTACACCTTC.

A few counts support this clonotype. One junction end disagrees with the germline gene, perhaps due to a read error. The chain is built from TRBV2 and TRBJ1-6; 10 bases fit TRBD1. Germline CDR1 SNHLY, CDR2 FYNNEI. This CDR3 region has 15 residues. DNA of the CDR3: TGTGCCAGCAGTGACAGGACAGGGGGGAATTCAACCCTCAACTTT. Amino acid sequence: CASSDRTGGNSTLNF.

This clonotype has a count of ten or more. The chain uses TRBV9 and TRBJ1-4, with 7 bases lining up with TRBD1. Germline CDR1 and CDR2: SGDLS and YYNGEE. This CDR3 has 14 residues. V lost 1 base and J lost 8; bases outside the gene matches: 5. Written as DNA, the CDR3 is TGTGCCAGCAGCGTAAGCCAGGGGGGAGAAAAACTGTTTTTT. It codes for CASSVSQGGEKLFF. The entire variable domain, with the rest obtained from reference TRBV9 and TRBJ1-4, is as follows: DSGVTQTPKHLITATGQRVTLRCSPRSGDLSVYWYQQSLDQGLQFLIQYYNGEERAKGNILERFSAQQFPDLHSELNLSSLELGDSALYFCASSVSQGGEKLFFGSGTQLSVL.

This clonotype was observed at least ten times. The J gene is TRBJ2-2, the V gene TRBV29-1; a weak D match, TRBD1 (5 bases). Germline CDR1 reads SQVTM; CDR2 reads ANQGSEA. The CDR3 has 13 amino acids. V lost 4 bases and J 5 bases, leaving 11 bases between the germline ends. The CDR3 protein is CSVGQPGTGELFF. CDR3 sequence (DNA): TGCAGCGTTGGACAGCCCGGGACCGGGGAGCTGTTTTTT.

This clonotype came up many times. The V call is TRBV3-1, the J call TRBJ2-1; D may be TRBD2 (6 bases). Germline CDR1 reads LGHDT; CDR2 reads YNNKEL (reference sequence). V lost 4 bases and J 10 bases, leaving 17 bases between the germline ends. The CDR3 covers 14 residues. In DNA form, the CDR3 reads TGTGCCAGCAGCCCCGGTTTAAGCGGACTAGAGCAGTTCTTC. Its protein product is CASSPGLSGLEQFF.

This clonotype was observed at least ten times. The gene calls are TRBV5-4 and TRBJ1-4; 8 nucleotides align to TRBD1. The V segment lost 4 bases and the J segment 6 bases; nucleotides outside the gene matches: 8. Germline CDR1 and CDR2: SGHNT and YYREEE (reference sequence). CDR3 length: 15 amino acids. The CDR3 coding sequence is TGTGCCAGCAGCAGACGACAGGGGAAGGATGAAAAACTGTTTTTT. Translation: CASSRRQGKDEKLFF.

This clonotype showed up many times. This CDR3 reads CASSQDTGELFF. The DNA for the CDR3 is TGTGCCAGCAGCCAGGACACCGGGGAGCTGTTTTTT. The chain recombines TRBV2 with TRBJ2-2; D is undetermined. The V gene lost 6 bases and the J gene lost 3 bases, with 5 bases spanning the gap. From germline, CDR1 is SNHLY and CDR2 FYNNEI. The CDR3 has 12 residues.

This clonotype was observed many times. J is TRBJ2-1 and V is TRBV2; 9 nucleotides agree with TRBD2. Germline V lookup: CDR1 SNHLY, CDR2 FYNNEI. This CDR3 contains 13 residues. V shed 6 bases, J shed 4 bases, and the junction held 1 base outside the gene matches. CDR3 in amino acids: CASRAGGYNEQFF. Here the CDR3 DNA reads TGTGCCAGCAGGGCGGGGGGGTACAATGAGCAGTTCTTC.

This clonotype was detected ten times or more. The chain uses TRBV25-1 and TRBJ1-1, with 10 bases aligning to TRBD1. CDR1 is MGHDK, CDR2 SYGVNS, per germline. The trim removed 8 bases at V and 1 base at J, leaving 10 bases unmatched. CDR3 size: 16 residues. CDR3 DNA sequence: TGTGCCAGCGGGAGGACAGGGGGGCTGGGGAACACTGAAGCTTTCTTT. Its translation: CASGRTGGLGNTEAFF.

The sample holds many counts of this clonotype. In nucleotides, the CDR3 is TGTGCCAGCAGCCGCCAGGGGTCCCTCGATGAGCAGTTCTTC. Amino acid sequence: CASSRQGSLDEQFF. V and J are TRBV12-3 or TRBV12-4 and TRBJ2-1; tentatively, D is TRBD1 (6 bases). The CDR3 sequence is 14 residues long. V was pared by 6 bases and J by 8 bases, with 17 bases between.

In its sample, this clonotype was seen many times. In nucleotides, the CDR3 is TGTGCCAGCAGCATACCGGCCCACATAGCGGGAGGGCCAGAGACCCAGTACTTC. This encodes CASSIPAHIAGGPETQYF. This chain joins TRBV11-3 and TRBJ2-5; 11 bases align to TRBD2. With V trimmed by 5 bases and J by 4 bases, 15 bases remained unmatched. Germline V gives CDR1 SGHNT, CDR2 YENEEA. The CDR3 runs to 18 residues.

This clonotype showed up many times. The chain employs TRBV28 and TRBJ1-3; possibly TRBD1 for D (5 bases). This CDR3 spans 15 amino acids. V shed 6 bases and J shed 0 bases, with 12 bases lying between them. CDR1 is MDHEN and CDR2 is SYDVKM in the germline V gene. The DNA for the CDR3 is TGTGCCAGCAGCCGGGCGGGGGGCTCTGGAAACACCATATATTTT. It codes for CASSRAGGSGNTIYF.

The J gene is TRBJ1-1, the V gene TRBV19, with TRBD1 matching over 8 bases. Unmatched junction bases numbered 5, after V lost 5 bases and J lost 0 bases. The CDR3 is 15 amino acids. CDR1 LNHDA and CDR2 SQIVND come from the germline V gene (reference sequence). CDR3 in DNA: TGTGCCAGTAGTCGCCGGGACAGGTTGAACACTGAAGCTTTCTTT. It encodes CASSRRDRLNTEAFF.

This clonotype was detected many times. The gene calls are TRBV5-1 and TRBJ1-1; D unresolved. Germline assignment: CDR1 SGHRS and CDR2 YFSETQ. This CDR3 is built from 15 residues. Trimming removed 4 bases from V and 3 bases from J, with 16 bases in between. CDR3: CASSPWGERDTEAFF. The CDR3 coding sequence is TGCGCCAGCAGCCCGTGGGGAGAGAGGGACACTGAAGCTTTCTTT.

This clonotype showed up many times. The chain employs TRBV6-1 and TRBJ2-5, with 9 bases matching TRBD1. CDR3 length: 14 residues. CDR1 is MNHNS and CDR2 is SASEGT in the germline V gene. V gave up 7 bases and J gave up 5 bases; unmatched junction bases: 8. CDR3 nucleotide sequence: TGTGCCAGCATCCTACAGGGGGCACGGGAGACCCAGTACTTC. Its translation is CASILQGARETQYF.

There are many counts of this clonotype. V gene TRBV20-1 combines with J gene TRBJ1-2; D unresolved. Germline CDR1 is DFQATT and CDR2 is SNEGSKA (reference sequence). V lost 0 bases, J lost 0 bases, and 14 bases lay in between. This CDR3 is 16 amino acids long. This CDR3 reads CSARDWEASSNYGYTF. The CDR3 DNA sequence: TGCAGTGCTAGAGATTGGGAGGCCTCTTCTAACTATGGCTACACCTTC.

This clonotype was seen ten or more times. The chain carries TRBV4-1 and TRBJ2-4; D is possibly TRBD2 (6 bases). The ends were cut back, 6 bases at V and 8 bases at J, with 17 bases in the middle. Germline CDR1 reads MGHRA; CDR2 reads YSYEKL. This CDR3 has 14 residues. CDR3 amino acids: CASRRRDSGDIQYF. The CDR3 coding sequence is TGCGCCAGCAGGCGCAGGGACTCCGGGGACATTCAGTACTTC.

This clonotype was recorded at least ten times. V is TRBV20-1 and J is TRBJ2-7, with 8 bases identical to TRBD2. The V gene end was trimmed by 1 base and the J gene end by 3 bases; junction bases not matched to a gene: 5. Per the germline V gene, CDR1 is DFQATT and CDR2 is SNEGSKA (reference sequence). The CDR3 covers 14 residues. The CDR3 loop reads CSARGASGYYEQYF. CDR3 coding DNA: TGCAGTGCTAGAGGGGCTAGCGGGTACTACGAGCAGTACTTC.

This clonotype was seen at least ten times. This sequence joins TRBV5-1 and TRBJ1-5, with TRBD1 as a possible D gene (5 bases). CDR1 is SGHRS and CDR2 is YFSETQ in the germline V gene. This CDR3 region has 14 residues. The V gene lost 1 base and the J gene lost 11 bases, with 16 bases spanning the gap. Written as DNA, the CDR3 is TGCGCCAGCAGCTTGCTACCCGGGGCCCAGGCCCAGCATTTT. It codes for CASSLLPGAQAQHF.

This clonotype was seen many times. This chain uses TRBV5-1 with TRBJ2-4, with 8 bases matching TRBD1. Germline V gene sequence: CDR1 SGHRS, CDR2 YFSETQ. There are 14 residues in the CDR3. The V gene end was trimmed by 4 bases and the J gene end by 8 bases; junction bases not matched to a gene: 8. The DNA of the CDR3 is TGCGCCAGCAGCCATGGACAGGGAGTAGACATTCAGTACTTC. Translation gives CASSHGQGVDIQYF.